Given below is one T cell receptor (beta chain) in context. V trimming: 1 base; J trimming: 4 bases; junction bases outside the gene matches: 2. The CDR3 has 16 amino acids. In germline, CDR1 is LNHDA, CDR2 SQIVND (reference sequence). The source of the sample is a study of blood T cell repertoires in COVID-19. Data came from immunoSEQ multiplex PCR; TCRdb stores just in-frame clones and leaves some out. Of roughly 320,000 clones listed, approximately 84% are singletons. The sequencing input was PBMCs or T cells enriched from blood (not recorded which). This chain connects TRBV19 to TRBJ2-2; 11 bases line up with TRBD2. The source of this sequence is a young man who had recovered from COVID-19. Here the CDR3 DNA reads TGTGCCAGTAGTATAGGACTAGCGGGGATCACCGGGGAGCTGTTTTTT. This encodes CASSIGLAGITGELFF. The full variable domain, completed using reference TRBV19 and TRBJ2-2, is DGGITQSPKYLFRKEGQNVTLSCEQNLNHDAMYWYRQDPGQGLRLIYYSQIVNDFQKGDIAEGYSVSREKKESFPLTVTSAQKNPTAFYLCASSIGLAGITGELFFGEGSRLTVL.